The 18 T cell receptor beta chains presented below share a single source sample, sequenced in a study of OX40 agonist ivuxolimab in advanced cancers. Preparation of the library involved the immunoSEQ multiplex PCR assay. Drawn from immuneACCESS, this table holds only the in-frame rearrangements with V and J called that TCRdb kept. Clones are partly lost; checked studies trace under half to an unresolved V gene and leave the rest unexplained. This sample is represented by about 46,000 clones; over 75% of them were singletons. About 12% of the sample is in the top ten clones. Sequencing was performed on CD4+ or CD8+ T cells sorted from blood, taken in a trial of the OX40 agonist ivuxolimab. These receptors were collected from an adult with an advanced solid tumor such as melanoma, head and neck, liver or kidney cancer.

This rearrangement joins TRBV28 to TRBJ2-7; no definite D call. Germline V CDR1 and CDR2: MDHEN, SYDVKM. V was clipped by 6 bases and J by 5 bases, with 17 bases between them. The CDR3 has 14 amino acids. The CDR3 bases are TGTGCCAGCAGACCTCCCGGGCGGAAGGACGAGCAGTACTTC. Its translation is CASRPPGRKDEQYF.

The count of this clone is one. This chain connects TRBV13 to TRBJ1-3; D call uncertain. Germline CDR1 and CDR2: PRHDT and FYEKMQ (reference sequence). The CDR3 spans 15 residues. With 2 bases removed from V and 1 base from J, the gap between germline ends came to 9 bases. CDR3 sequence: CASSLSSGSGNTIYF. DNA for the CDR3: TGTGCCAGCAGCTTAAGCTCAGGTTCTGGAAACACCATATATTTT.

CDR3 DNA: TGCGCCAGCAGCCAAATACAGGGGAGCAATCAGCCCCAGCATTTT. This sequence encodes CASSQIQGSNQPQHF. The rearrangement joins TRBV4-1 to TRBJ1-5, with TRBD1 identical over 7 bases. Unmatched junction bases numbered 2, after V lost 2 bases and J lost 1 base. Germline-derived CDR1 and CDR2 are MGHRA and YSYEKL. This CDR3 has 15 residues.

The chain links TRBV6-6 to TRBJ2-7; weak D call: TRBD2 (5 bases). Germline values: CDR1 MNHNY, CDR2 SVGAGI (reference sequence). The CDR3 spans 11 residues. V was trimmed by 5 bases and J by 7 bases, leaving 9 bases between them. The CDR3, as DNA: TGTGCCAGCAGTACCACGGGGGAGCAGTACTTC. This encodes CASSTTGEQYF.

CDR3 coding DNA: TGTGCCAGCAGCCCGGGGACTAGCGGGGTTGGGGGGACCCAGTACTTC. Translation gives CASSPGTSGVGGTQYF. This sequence joins TRBV9 and TRBJ2-5, with 13 bases that match TRBD2. The CDR3 runs to 16 residues. Germline values: CDR1 SGDLS, CDR2 YYNGEE. V shed 4 bases, J shed 7 bases, and the junction held 10 bases outside the gene matches.

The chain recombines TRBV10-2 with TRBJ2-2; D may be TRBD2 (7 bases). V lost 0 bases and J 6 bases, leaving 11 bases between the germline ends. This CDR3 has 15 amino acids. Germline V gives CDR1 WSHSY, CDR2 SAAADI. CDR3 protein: CASSESPGGSGELFF. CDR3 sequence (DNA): TGCGCCAGCAGTGAGTCCCCGGGGGGCTCCGGGGAGCTGTTTTTT.

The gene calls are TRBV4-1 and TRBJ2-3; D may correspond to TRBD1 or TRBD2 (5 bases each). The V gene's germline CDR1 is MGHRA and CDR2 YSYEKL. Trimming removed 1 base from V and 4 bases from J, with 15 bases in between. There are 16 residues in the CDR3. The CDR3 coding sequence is TGCGCCAGCAGCCAAGGGGGGTATGGGCGAGCAGATACGCAGTATTTT. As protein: CASSQGGYGRADTQYF.

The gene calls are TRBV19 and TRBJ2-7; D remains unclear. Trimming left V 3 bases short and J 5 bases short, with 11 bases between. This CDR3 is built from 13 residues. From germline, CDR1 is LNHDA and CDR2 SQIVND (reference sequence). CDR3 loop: CASSMGTDNEQYF. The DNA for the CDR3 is TGTGCCAGTAGTATGGGAACCGACAACGAGCAGTACTTC.

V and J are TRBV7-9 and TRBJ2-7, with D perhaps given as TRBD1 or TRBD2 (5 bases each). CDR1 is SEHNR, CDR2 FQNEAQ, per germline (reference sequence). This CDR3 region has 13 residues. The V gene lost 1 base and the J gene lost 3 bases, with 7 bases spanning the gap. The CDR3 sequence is CASSLGDLYEQYF. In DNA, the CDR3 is TGTGCCAGCAGCTTAGGGGACCTCTACGAGCAGTACTTC.

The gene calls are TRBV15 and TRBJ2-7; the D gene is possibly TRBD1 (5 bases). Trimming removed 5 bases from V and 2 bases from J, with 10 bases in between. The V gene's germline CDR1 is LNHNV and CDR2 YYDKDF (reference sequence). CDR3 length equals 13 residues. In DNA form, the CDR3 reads TGTGCCACCAGCGGTGACAGAACCTACGAGCAGTACTTC. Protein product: CATSGDRTYEQYF.

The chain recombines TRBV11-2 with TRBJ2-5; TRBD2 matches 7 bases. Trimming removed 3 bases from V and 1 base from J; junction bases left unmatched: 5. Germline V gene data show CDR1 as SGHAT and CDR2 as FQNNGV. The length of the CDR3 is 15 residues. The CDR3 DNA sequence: TGTGCCAGCAGCTTCTCTAGCGGTTCCCAAGAGACCCAGTACTTC. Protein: CASSFSSGSQETQYF. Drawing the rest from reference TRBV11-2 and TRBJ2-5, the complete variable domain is EAGVAQSPRYKIIEKRQSVAFWCNPISGHATLYWYQQILGQGPKLLIQFQNNGVVDDSQLPKDRFSAERLKGVDSTLKIQPAKLEDSAVYLCASSFSSGSQETQYFGPGTRLLVL.

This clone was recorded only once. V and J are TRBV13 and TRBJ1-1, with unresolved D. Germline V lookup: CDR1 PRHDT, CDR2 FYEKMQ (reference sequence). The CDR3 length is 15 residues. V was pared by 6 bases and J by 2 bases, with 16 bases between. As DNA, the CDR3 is TGTGCCAGCAGTCGTCGTCGGGTATCAAACACTGAAGCTTTCTTT. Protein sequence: CASSRRRVSNTEAFF.

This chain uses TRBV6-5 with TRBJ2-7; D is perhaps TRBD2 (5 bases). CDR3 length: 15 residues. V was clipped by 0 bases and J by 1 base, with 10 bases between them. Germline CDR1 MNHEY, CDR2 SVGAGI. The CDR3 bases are TGTGCCAGCAGTTACTCGCCTAGCACATCCTACGAGCAGTACTTC. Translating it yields CASSYSPSTSYEQYF.

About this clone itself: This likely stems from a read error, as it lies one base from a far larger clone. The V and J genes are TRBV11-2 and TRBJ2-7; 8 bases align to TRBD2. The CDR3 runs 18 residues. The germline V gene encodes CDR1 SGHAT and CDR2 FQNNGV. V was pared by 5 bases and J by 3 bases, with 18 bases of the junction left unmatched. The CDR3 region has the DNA TGTGCCAGCAGCCAAGAACGAGGCTGGCGAGCGGGGGTCTACGAGCAGTACTTC. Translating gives CASSQERGWRAGVYEQYF.

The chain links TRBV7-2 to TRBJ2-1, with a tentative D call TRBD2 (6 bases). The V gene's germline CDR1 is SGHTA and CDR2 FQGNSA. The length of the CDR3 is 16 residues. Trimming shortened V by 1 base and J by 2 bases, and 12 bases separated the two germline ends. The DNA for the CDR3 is TGTGCCAGCAGCTTAGAGCCCGGAGGGCCCTACAATGAGCAGTTCTTC. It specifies CASSLEPGGPYNEQFF.

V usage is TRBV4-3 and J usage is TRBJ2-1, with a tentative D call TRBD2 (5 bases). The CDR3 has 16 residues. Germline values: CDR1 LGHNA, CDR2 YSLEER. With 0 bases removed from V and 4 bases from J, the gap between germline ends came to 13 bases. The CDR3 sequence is CASSQDFGVGYNEQFF. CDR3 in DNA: TGCGCCAGCAGCCAAGATTTCGGGGTTGGGTACAATGAGCAGTTCTTC.

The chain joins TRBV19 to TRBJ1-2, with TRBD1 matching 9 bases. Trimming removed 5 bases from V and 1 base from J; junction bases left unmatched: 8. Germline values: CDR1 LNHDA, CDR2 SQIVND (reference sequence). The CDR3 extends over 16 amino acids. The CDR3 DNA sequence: TGTGCCAGTAGTCCCCCCGGGACAGGGTATAACTATGGCTACACCTTC. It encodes CASSPPGTGYNYGYTF.

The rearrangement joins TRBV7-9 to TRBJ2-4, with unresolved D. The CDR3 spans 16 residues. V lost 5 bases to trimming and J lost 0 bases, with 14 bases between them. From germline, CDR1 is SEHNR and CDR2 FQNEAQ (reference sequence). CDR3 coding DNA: TGTGCCAGCAGCCCTCGGACCGATCTAGCCAAAAACATTCAGTACTTC. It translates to CASSPRTDLAKNIQYF.